Below, one TCR beta chain is given with its context. Its antigen remains unknown. This sample is drawn from a study of T cells after yellow fever vaccination. Study information: Preparation of the low-cell-number fractions used SMART-Seq v4 Ultra Low Input.

CDR3 length: 14 residues. Trimming cost V 1 base and J 6 bases; bases outside gene matches: 4. Germline CDR1 DFQATT, CDR2 SNEGSKA (reference sequence). Study results and caveats: Re-detected after boosting: most primary clones, 96% of CD4 and 75% to 90% of CD8.

A process of 5'RACE template switching, which added a universal primer site and UMIs, was used to make TCR cDNA. TCRdb re-called the 5' RACE reads through MiXCR, storing one row per CDR3 protein. This sample yields some 240,000 distinct CDR3 sequences, of which about 3.5% are seen a single time; around 19% belongs to the top ten. The TCR originated in a man younger than 35 who received the YFV17D yellow fever vaccine. V gene TRBV20-1 combines with J gene TRBJ2-2, with 8 bases that match TRBD2. Here the sequenced sample was PBMCs, taken 15 days after the yellow fever booster vaccination. The CDR3, as DNA: TGCAGTGCTAGAGTAGGGACTAGGGCCGGGGAGCTGTTTTTT. It is translated as CSARVGTRAGELFF.